This entry is about one T cell receptor beta chain. Its antigen is not identified. The repertoire was sequenced with immunoSEQ multiplex PCR; TCRdb's copy has only in-frame clones and lacks some. The sample gives 80,000 to 90,000 clones, approximately 89% of which show up once; around 2% is in the top ten. V was clipped by 0 bases and J by 2 bases, with 14 bases between them. Germline V CDR1 and CDR2: SGHDT, YYEEEE. The CDR3 spans 17 residues. These data are taken from a study of T cell responses to AZD1222 COVID-19 vaccine. Background on the study: Both about-4-week and about-12-week second-dose recipients were combined.

Study results and limitations: In the spike-specific TCR repertoire, nearly half reportedly target unmutated variant regions. Donors were mostly white British, more females; clonal diversity possibly underestimated.

This TCR came from an adult in good health. The chain links TRBV5-6 to TRBJ2-2, with D possibly TRBD1 on 6 matching bases. This material consisted of peripheral blood, taken on day 0 of AZD1222 vaccination. CDR3 loop: CASSLAGRTDNTGELFF. The CDR3 coding sequence is TGTGCCAGCAGCTTGGCGGGAAGGACAGACAACACCGGGGAGCTGTTTTTT.